This T cell receptor beta chain was retrieved from a study of shared clonotypes between healthy human individuals. Overall study findings and caveats: Estimated richness was generally greater in naive than memory subsets.

This CDR3 is built from 18 residues. V shed 3 bases and J shed 1 base, with 21 bases lying between them. Germline assignment: CDR1 KGHSH and CDR2 LQKENI. Data came from immunoSEQ multiplex PCR; TCRdb stores just in-frame clones and leaves some out. The sample shows 950,000 to 1,100,000 clones, around 78% of them seen only once. In the case of this clone: What it binds is unknown.

None of the donors, who were healthy HIV-negative adults, had recently had acute infections or vaccinations. Every contributor of samples was a Caucasian grown-up residing in Nashville, Tennessee. This clonotype originated in a man in his late teens or twenties in good health. Some clones in this sample may be carry-over from other donors' samples. The J gene is TRBJ1-1, the V gene TRBV18; TRBD1 might be the D (5 bases). Input material: memory CD4+ T cells from PBMCs. Stated subset: CD45RA-negative fraction. CDR3: CASSPGPGLGMGNTEAFF. Here the CDR3 DNA reads TGTGCCAGCTCACCGGGCCCAGGGTTGGGAATGGGGAACACTGAAGCTTTCTTT.